This TCR beta chain was observed in a study of cytomegalovirus exposure and HLA in healthy donors. Study information: In an early release, HLA-typed donors contributed some 82 million unique TCR sequences.

The primer mix had 60 Vbeta and 13 Jbeta primers. Using immunoSEQ multiplex PCR, the repertoire was profiled, and TCRdb retains in-frame clones only, with some absent. The sample consists of 160,000 or so clones, about four fifths of them appearing once. Study-level findings and limits: About 87% or about 30% of the time was how often most TCR beta V segments were productive, according to an earlier analysis.

This clone has a single count. The antigen is undetermined. The sample was PBMCs. This TCR derives from a woman in her 50s in good health and CMV-seronegative.

DNA for the CDR3: TGTGCCAGTAGTCCAGGACAGGGGGTGGATACGCAGTATTTT. It encodes CASSPGQGVDTQYF. This sequence joins TRBV19 and TRBJ2-3, with 10 nucleotides matching TRBD1. The CDR3 is 14 residues long. Germline CDR1 and CDR2: LNHDA and SQIVND (reference sequence). The J segment lost 6 bases and the V segment lost 5 bases, leaving 5 bases of the junction unmatched.